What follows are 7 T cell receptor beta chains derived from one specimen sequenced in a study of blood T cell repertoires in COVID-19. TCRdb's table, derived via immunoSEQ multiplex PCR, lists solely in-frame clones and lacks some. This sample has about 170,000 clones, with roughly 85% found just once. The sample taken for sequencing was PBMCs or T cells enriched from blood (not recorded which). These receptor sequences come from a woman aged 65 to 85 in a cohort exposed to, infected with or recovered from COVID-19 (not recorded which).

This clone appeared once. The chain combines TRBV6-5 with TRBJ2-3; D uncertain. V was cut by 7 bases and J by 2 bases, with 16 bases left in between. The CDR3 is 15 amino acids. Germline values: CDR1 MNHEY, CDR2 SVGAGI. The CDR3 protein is CASTYDLSNTDTQYF. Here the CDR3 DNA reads TGTGCCAGCACCTACGATCTTTCCAACACAGATACGCAGTATTTT.

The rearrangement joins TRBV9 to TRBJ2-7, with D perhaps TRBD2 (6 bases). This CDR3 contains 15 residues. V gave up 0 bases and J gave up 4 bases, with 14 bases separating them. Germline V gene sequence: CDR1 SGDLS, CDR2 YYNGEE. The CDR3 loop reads CASSVAGDLTYEQYF. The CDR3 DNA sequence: TGTGCCAGCAGCGTAGCTGGGGACTTAACGTACGAGCAGTACTTC. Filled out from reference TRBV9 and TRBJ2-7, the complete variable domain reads DSGVTQTPKHLITATGQRVTLRCSPRSGDLSVYWYQQSLDQGLQFLIQYYNGEERAKGNILERFSAQQFPDLHSELNLSSLELGDSALYFCASSVAGDLTYEQYFGPGTRLTVT.

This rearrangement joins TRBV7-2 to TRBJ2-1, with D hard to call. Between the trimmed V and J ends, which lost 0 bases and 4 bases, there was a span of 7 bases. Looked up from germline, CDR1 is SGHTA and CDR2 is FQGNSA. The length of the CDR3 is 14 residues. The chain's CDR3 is CASSLASLYNEQFF. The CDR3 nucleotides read TGTGCCAGCAGCTTAGCGAGCCTGTACAATGAGCAGTTCTTC.

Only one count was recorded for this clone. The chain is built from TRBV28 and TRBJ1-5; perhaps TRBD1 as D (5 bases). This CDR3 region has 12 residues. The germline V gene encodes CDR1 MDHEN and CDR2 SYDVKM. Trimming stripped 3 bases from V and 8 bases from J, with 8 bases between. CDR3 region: CASSFLGEPQHF. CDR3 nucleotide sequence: TGTGCCAGCAGTTTTTTAGGGGAGCCCCAGCATTTT.

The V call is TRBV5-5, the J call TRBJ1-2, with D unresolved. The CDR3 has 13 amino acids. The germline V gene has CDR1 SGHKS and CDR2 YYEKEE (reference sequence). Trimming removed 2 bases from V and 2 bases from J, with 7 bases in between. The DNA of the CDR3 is TGTGCCAGCAGCTTAACAGAGAACTATGGCTACACCTTC. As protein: CASSLTENYGYTF.

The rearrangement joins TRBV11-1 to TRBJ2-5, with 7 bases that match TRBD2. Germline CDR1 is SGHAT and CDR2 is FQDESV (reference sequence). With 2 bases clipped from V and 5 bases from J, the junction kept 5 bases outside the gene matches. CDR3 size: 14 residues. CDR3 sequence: CASSLNRGEETQYF. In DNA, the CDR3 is TGTGCCAGCAGCTTAAACCGGGGGGAGGAGACCCAGTACTTC.

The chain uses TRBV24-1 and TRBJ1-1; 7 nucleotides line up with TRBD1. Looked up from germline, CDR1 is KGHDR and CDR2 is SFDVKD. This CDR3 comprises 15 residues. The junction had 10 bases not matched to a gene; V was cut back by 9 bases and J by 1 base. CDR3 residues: CATSSREGANTEAFF. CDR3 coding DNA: TGTGCCACCTCCTCCCGGGAGGGGGCGAACACTGAAGCTTTCTTT.